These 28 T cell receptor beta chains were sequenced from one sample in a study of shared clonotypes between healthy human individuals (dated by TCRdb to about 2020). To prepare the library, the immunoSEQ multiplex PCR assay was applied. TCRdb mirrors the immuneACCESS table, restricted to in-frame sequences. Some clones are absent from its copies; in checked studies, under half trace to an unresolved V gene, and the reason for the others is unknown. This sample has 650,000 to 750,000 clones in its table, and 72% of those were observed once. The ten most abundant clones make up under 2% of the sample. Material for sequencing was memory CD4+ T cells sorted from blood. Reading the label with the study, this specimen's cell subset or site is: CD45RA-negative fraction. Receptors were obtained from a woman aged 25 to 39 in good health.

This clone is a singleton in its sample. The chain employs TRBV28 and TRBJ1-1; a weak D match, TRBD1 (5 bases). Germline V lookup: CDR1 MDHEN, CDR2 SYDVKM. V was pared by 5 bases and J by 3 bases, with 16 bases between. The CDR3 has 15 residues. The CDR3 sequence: CASSPWGLRDTEAFF. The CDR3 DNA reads TGTGCCAGCAGTCCGTGGGGACTCCGAGACACTGAAGCTTTCTTT.

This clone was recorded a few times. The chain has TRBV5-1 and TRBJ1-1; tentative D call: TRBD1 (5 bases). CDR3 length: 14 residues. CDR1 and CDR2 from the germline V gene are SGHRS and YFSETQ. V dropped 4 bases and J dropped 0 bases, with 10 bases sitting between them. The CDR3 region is CASSPPTVNTEAFF. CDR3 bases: TGCGCCAGCAGCCCCCCGACAGTGAACACTGAAGCTTTCTTT.

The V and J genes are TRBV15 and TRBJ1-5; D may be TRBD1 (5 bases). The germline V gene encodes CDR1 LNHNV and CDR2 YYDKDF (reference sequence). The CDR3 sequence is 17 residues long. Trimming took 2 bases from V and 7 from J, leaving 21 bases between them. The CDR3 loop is CATSRQDRPSLRQPQHF. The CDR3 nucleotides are TGTGCCACCAGCAGACAAGACAGACCTTCCCTTAGGCAGCCCCAGCATTTT.

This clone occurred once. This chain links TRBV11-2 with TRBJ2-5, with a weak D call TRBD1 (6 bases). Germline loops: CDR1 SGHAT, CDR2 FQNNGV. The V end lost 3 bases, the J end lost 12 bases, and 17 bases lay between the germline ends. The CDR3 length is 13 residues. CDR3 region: CASSFNGDNAKYF. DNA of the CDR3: TGTGCCAGCAGCTTCAATGGGGACAACGCCAAGTACTTC.

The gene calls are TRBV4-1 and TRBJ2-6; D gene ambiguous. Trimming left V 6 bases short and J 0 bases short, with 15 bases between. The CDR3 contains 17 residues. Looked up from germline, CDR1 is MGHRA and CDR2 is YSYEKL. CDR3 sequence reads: CASSKGAASSGANVLTF. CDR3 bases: TGCGCCAGCAGTAAGGGTGCCGCATCCTCTGGGGCCAACGTCCTGACTTTC.

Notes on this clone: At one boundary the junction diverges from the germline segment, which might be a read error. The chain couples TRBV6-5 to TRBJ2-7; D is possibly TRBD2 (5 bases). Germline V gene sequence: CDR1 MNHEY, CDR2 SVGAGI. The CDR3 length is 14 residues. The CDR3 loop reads CAISAGRITYEQYF. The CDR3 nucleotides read TGTGCCATCAGTGCGGGTCGAATTACCTACGAGCAGTACTTC.

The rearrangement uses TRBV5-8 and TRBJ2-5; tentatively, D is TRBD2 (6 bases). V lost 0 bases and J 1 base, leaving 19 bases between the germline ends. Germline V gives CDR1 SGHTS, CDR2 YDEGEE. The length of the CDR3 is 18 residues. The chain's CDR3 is CASSLGRFRSSAQETQYF. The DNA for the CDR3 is TGTGCCAGCAGCTTGGGTCGTTTTAGGTCTAGCGCCCAAGAGACCCAGTACTTC.

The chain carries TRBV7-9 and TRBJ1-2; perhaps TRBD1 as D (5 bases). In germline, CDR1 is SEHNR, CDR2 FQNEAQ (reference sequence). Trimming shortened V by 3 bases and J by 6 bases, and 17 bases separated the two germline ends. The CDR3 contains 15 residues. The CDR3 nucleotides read TGTGCCAGCAGCTTGAACGGGGCAGTTCGTAATGGCTACACCTTC. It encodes CASSLNGAVRNGYTF.

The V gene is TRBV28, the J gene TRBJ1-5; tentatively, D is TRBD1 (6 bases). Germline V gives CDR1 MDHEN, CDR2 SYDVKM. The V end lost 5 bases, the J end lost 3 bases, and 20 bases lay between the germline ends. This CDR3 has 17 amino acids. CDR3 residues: CASSGGLGVRNNQPQHF. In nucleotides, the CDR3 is TGTGCCAGCAGTGGGGGCTTGGGGGTGCGCAACAATCAGCCCCAGCATTTT.

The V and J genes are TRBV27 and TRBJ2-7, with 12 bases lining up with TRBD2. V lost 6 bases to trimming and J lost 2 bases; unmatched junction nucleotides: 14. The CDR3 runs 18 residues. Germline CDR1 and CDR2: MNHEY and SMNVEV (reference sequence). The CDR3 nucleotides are TGTGCCAGCAGCCCGGGACTAGCGGGCCCCATGTGGACCTACGAGCAGTACTTC. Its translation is CASSPGLAGPMWTYEQYF.

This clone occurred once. The CDR3 DNA reads TGTGCCAGCAGCTTGAGGGGCGGGAGAGGGGAGACCCAGTACTTC. Amino acids: CASSLRGGRGETQYF. V usage is TRBV5-6 and J usage is TRBJ2-5; 7 positions match TRBD2. The CDR3 covers 15 residues. Germline CDR1 SGHDT, CDR2 YYEEEE. With 1 base clipped from V and 5 bases from J, the junction kept 8 bases outside the gene matches.

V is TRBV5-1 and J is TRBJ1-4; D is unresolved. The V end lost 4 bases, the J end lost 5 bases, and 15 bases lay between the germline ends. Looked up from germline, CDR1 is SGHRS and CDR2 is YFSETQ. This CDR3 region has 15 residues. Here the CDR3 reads CASSETGPMNEKLFF. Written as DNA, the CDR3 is TGCGCCAGCAGCGAGACCGGGCCGATGAATGAAAAACTGTTTTTT. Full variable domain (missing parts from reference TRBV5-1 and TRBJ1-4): KAGVTQTPRYLIKTRGQQVTLSCSPISGHRSVSWYQQTPGQGLQFLFEYFSETQRNKGNFPGRFSGRQFSNSRSEMNVSTLELGDSALYLCASSETGPMNEKLFFGSGTQLSVL.

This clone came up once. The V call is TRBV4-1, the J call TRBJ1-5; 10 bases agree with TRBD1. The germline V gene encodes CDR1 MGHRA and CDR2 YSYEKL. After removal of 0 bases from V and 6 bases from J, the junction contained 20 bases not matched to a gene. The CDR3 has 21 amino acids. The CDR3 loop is CASSQDLLARGGQGGGQPQHF. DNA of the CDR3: TGCGCCAGCAGCCAAGATTTGCTAGCCCGGGGTGGACAGGGGGGCGGTCAGCCCCAGCATTTT.

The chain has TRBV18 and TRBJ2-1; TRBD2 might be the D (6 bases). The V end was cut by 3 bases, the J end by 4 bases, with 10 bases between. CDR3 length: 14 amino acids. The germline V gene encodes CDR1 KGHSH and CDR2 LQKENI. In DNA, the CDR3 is TGTGCCAGCTCACCTCAGGCGGGGTACAATGAGCAGTTCTTC. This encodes CASSPQAGYNEQFF. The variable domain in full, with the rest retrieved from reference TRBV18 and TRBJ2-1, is NAGVMQNPRHLVRRRGQEARLRCSPMKGHSHVYWYRQLPEEGLKFMVYLQKENIIDESGMPKERFSAEFPKEGPSILRIQQVVRGDSAAYFCASSPQAGYNEQFFGPGTRLTVL.

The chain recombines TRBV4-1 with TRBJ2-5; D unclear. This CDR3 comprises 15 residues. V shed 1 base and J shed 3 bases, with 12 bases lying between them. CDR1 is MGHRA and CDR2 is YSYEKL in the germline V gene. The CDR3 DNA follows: TGCGCCAGCAGCCAAGGGTTGAACACCGAAGAGACCCAGTACTTC. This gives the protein CASSQGLNTEETQYF.

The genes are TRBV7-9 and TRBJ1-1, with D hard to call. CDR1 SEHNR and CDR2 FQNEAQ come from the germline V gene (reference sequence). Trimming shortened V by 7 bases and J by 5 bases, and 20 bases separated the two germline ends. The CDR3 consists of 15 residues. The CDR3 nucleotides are TGTGCCAGCAACCGAAGGGAGGGCGTAAGGACTGAAGCTTTCTTT. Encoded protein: CASNRREGVRTEAFF.

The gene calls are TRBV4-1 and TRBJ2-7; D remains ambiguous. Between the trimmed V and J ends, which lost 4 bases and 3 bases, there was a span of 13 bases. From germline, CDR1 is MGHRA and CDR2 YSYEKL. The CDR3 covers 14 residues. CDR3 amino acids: CASSPDGWGYEQYF. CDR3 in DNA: TGCGCCAGCAGCCCTGACGGGTGGGGCTACGAGCAGTACTTC.

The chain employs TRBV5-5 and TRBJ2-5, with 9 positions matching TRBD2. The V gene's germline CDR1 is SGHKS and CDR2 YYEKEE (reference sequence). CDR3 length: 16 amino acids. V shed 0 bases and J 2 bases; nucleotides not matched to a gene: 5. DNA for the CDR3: TGTGCCAGCAGCTTGGCCCTAGCGGGGTCACAAGAGACCCAGTACTTC. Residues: CASSLALAGSQETQYF.

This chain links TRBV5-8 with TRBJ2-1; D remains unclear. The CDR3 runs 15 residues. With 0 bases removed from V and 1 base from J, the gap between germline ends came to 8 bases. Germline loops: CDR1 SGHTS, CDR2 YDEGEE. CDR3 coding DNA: TGTGCCAGCAGCTTGGGTTCGCGGTCCTACAATGAGCAGTTCTTC. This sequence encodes CASSLGSRSYNEQFF.

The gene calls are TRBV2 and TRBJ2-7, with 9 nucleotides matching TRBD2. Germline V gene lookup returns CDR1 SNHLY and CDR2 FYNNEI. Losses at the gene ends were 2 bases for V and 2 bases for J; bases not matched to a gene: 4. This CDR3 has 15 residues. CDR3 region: CASSEFPSGAYEQYF. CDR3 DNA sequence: TGTGCCAGCAGTGAATTCCCTAGCGGGGCCTACGAGCAGTACTTC.

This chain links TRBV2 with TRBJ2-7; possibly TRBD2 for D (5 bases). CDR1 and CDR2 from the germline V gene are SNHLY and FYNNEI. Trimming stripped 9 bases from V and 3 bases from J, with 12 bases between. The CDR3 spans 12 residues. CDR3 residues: CASSVLLYEQYF. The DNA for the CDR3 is TGTGCCAGTAGCGTTCTCCTCTACGAGCAGTACTTC.

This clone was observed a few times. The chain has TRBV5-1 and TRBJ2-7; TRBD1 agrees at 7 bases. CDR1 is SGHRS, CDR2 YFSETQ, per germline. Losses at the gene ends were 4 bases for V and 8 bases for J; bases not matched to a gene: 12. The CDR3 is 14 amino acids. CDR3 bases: TGCGCCAGCAGCCCCGGGACAGAGAAAACGAAGCAGTACTTC. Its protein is CASSPGTEKTKQYF.

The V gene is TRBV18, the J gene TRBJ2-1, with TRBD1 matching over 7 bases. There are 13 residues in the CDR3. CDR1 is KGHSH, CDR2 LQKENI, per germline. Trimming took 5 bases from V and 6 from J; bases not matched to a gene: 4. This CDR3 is CASSNRGVNEQFF. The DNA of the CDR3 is TGTGCCAGCTCAAACAGGGGAGTCAATGAGCAGTTCTTC.

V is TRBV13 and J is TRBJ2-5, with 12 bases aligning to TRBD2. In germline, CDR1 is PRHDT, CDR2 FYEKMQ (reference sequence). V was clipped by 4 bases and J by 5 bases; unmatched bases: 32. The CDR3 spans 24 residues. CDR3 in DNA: TGTGCCAGCAGCTGGAGGGTCGGCACGGGGGGCTTGGCTAGCGGGAGGGAGGAATTGGAGACCCAGTACTTC. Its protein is CASSWRVGTGGLASGREELETQYF.

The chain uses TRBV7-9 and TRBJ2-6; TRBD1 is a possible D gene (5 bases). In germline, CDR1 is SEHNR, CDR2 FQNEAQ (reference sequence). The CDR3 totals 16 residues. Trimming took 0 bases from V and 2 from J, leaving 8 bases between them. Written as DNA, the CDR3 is TGTGCCAGCAGCTTAGCGCAGGGAACTGGGGCCAACGTCCTGACTTTC. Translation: CASSLAQGTGANVLTF.

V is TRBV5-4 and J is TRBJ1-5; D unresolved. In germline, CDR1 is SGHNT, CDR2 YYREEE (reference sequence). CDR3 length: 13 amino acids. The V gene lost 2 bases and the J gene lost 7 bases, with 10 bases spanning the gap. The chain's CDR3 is CASSFGFGQPQHF. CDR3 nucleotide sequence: TGTGCCAGCAGCTTCGGTTTTGGACAGCCCCAGCATTTT.

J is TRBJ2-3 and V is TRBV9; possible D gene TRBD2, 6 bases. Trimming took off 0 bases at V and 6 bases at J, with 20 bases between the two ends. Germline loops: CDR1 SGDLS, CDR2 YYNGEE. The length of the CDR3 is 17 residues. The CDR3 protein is CASSVAGLGGEGDTQYF. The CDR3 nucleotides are TGTGCCAGCAGCGTAGCTGGGTTGGGGGGAGAGGGGGATACGCAGTATTTT.

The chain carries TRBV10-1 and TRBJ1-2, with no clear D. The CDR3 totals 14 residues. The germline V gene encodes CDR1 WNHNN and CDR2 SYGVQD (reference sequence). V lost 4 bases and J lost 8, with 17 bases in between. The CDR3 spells CASSGEGWTDGYTF. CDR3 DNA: TGCGCCAGCAGTGGGGAAGGGTGGACGGACGGCTACACCTTC.